Below, 21 T cell receptor beta chains from the same sample are listed, as sequenced in a study of blood T cells in healthy people across ages. Combining a sample-barcoded 5' primer with a J-beta primer mix, a second PCR ran for roughly 6 to 11 cycles. TCRdb analysed the 5' RACE reads with MiXCR anew, one entry per CDR3 protein. The table includes roughly 1,500,000 distinct CDR3 sequences, approximately 38% detected once. Source material: blood. The receptor set was obtained from a woman in her late teens or twenties in good health.

The gene calls are TRBV27 and TRBJ1-2, with TRBD1 as a possible D gene (6 bases). Germline CDR1 reads MNHEY; CDR2 reads SMNVEV (reference sequence). The CDR3 is 15 residues long. Trimming removed 5 bases from V and 4 bases from J, with 17 bases in between. CDR3 in DNA: TGTGCCAGCAGTCCTTCGACAGGTAAAAGCTATGGCTACACCTTC. It is translated as CASSPSTGKSYGYTF.

The genes are TRBV11-2 and TRBJ2-1, with TRBD2 matching over 7 bases. The V and J ends lost 0 bases and 8 bases, in that order; junction bases with no gene match: 7. The CDR3 consists of 15 residues. CDR1 is SGHAT, CDR2 FQNNGV, per germline. This chain's CDR3 is CASSLDRWREYEQFF. The CDR3 coding sequence is TGTGCCAGCAGCTTAGACCGTTGGCGGGAGTATGAGCAGTTCTTC.

This clonotype was counted only a few times. This chain joins TRBV3-1 and TRBJ1-2; D is possibly TRBD1 (5 bases). Germline CDR1 LGHDT, CDR2 YNNKEL (reference sequence). V was shortened by 1 base and J by 6 bases, with 9 bases between the two germline ends. The CDR3 covers 13 residues. In DNA, the CDR3 is TGTGCCAGCAGCCAAGCGTGGGGCGATGGCTACACCTTC. It specifies CASSQAWGDGYTF. Full variable domain (missing parts from reference TRBV3-1 and TRBJ1-2): DTAVSQTPKYLVTQMGNDKSIKCEQNLGHDTMYWYKQDSKKFLKIMFSYNNKELIINETVPNRFSPKSPDKAHLNLHINSLELGDSAVYFCASSQAWGDGYTFGSGTRLTVV.

V is TRBV6-1 and J is TRBJ1-6, with no clear D. V lost 3 bases, J lost 0 bases, and 9 bases lay in between. This CDR3 contains 16 residues. The V gene's germline CDR1 is MNHNS and CDR2 SASEGT. In DNA form, the CDR3 reads TGTGCCAGCAGTGATCTGGATAGCTCCTATAATTCACCCCTCCACTTT. It specifies CASSDLDSSYNSPLHF.

The chain combines TRBV27 with TRBJ1-1; the D is unclear. V lost 6 bases and J lost 0, with 11 bases in between. The germline CDR1 and CDR2 sequences are MNHEY and SMNVEV (reference sequence). The CDR3 covers 14 residues. The DNA of the CDR3 is TGTGCCAGCAGGACCGGAAGAATGAACACTGAAGCTTTCTTT. This translates into CASRTGRMNTEAFF.

J is TRBJ1-2 and V is TRBV6-5, with 12 nucleotides matching TRBD1. This CDR3 is built from 16 residues. Germline CDR1 MNHEY, CDR2 SVGAGI. With V trimmed by 4 bases and J by 4 bases, 7 bases remained unmatched. CDR3 sequence (DNA): TGTGCCAGCAGTTCCTCAGGGACAGGGGGCTTCTATGGCTACACCTTC. Translated: CASSSSGTGGFYGYTF.

The chain carries TRBV20-1 and TRBJ2-1; TRBD1 is a possible D gene (6 bases). This CDR3 is built from 12 residues. Trimming removed 4 bases at V and 9 bases at J, with 13 bases between. Germline-derived CDR1 and CDR2 are DFQATT and SNEGSKA (reference sequence). CDR3 nucleotide sequence: TGCAGTGCTATGGGGGCCCAAGTTGAGCAGTTCTTC. Its translation is CSAMGAQVEQFF.

The chain's CDR3 is CASSLATLTPGTEAFF. The CDR3 DNA is TGTGCCAGCAGCTTGGCCACGCTTACTCCCGGGACTGAAGCTTTCTTT. The chain employs TRBV5-5 and TRBJ1-1; D is unclear. Germline CDR1 and CDR2: SGHKS and YYEKEE (reference sequence). V lost 0 bases and J lost 5, with 17 bases in between. The CDR3 is made up of 16 amino acids. Supplemented by reference TRBV5-5 and TRBJ1-1, the full variable domain reads DAGVTQSPTHLIKTRGQQVTLRCSPISGHKSVSWYQQVLGQGPQFIFQYYEKEERGRGNFPDRFSARQFPNYSSELNVNALLLGDSALYLCASSLATLTPGTEAFFGQGTRLTVV.

V usage is TRBV20-1 and J usage is TRBJ1-4; D is uncertain. The CDR3 spans 11 residues. Per the germline V gene, CDR1 is DFQATT and CDR2 is SNEGSKA (reference sequence). The CDR3 DNA reads TGCGCCTGCGGGAGTAATGAAAAACTGTTTTTT. Translation: CACGSNEKLFF.

This clonotype was picked up a small number of times. CDR3: CASSPRDRLNSPLHF. For the CDR3, the DNA is TGTGCCAGCAGCCCGAGGGACAGGCTTAATTCACCCCTCCACTTT. The chain carries TRBV9 and TRBJ1-6; 8 bases agree with TRBD1. The CDR3 has 15 residues. Unmatched junction bases numbered 6, after V lost 4 bases and J lost 6 bases. Germline CDR1 reads SGDLS; CDR2 reads YYNGEE.

The chain joins TRBV15 to TRBJ2-5; possibly TRBD1 for D (5 bases). In germline, CDR1 is LNHNV, CDR2 YYDKDF (reference sequence). Trimming removed 5 bases from V and 1 base from J, with 14 bases in between. CDR3 length: 15 residues. The CDR3 protein is CATSGRQRTQETQYF. CDR3 bases: TGTGCCACCAGCGGCCGACAGCGTACCCAAGAGACCCAGTACTTC. The full variable domain, completed using reference TRBV15 and TRBJ2-5, is DAMVIQNPRYQVTQFGKPVTLSCSQTLNHNVMYWYQQKSSQAPKLLFHYYDKDFNNEADTPDNFQSRRPNTSFCFLDIRSPGLGDTAMYLCATSGRQRTQETQYFGPGTRLLVL.

This chain links TRBV5-4 with TRBJ1-2, with a possible D match to TRBD1 (6 bases). CDR1 SGHNT and CDR2 YYREEE come from the germline V gene (reference sequence). Deletions cut 4 bases from V and 3 bases from J, with 13 bases between. This CDR3 has 14 amino acids. The CDR3 bases are TGTGCCAGCAGCGTTAAAGGGGGTGACTATGGCTACACCTTC. Its translation: CASSVKGGDYGYTF.

The chain uses TRBV4-1 and TRBJ2-3; 10 bases are shared with TRBD2. J gave up 2 bases and V 2 bases, and 7 bases lay outside the gene matches. The CDR3 spans 17 residues. The germline V gene encodes CDR1 MGHRA and CDR2 YSYEKL. The CDR3 loop is CASSQRASGGYTDTQYF. CDR3 coding DNA: TGCGCCAGCAGCCAAAGGGCTAGCGGGGGCTACACAGATACGCAGTATTTT.

This clonotype was seen only a few times. V and J are TRBV12-3 or TRBV12-4 and TRBJ2-7; D possibly matches TRBD1 or TRBD2 (5 bases each). The CDR3 covers 12 residues. V lost 5 bases, J lost 6 bases, and 11 bases lay in between. CDR3 coding DNA: TGTGCCAGCAGTGAAGGGACGGGCGAGCAGTACTTC. Its protein product is CASSEGTGEQYF.

V is TRBV12-3 or TRBV12-4 and J is TRBJ1-2; TRBD1 agrees at 10 bases. This CDR3 comprises 14 residues. V lost 4 bases and J lost 4; bases outside the gene matches: 3. The CDR3 region has the DNA TGTGCCAGCAGTTGGACAGGGGGGACCTATGGCTACACCTTC. This translates into CASSWTGGTYGYTF.

V is TRBV20-1 and J is TRBJ2-3; 8 bases align to TRBD2. The germline V gene encodes CDR1 DFQATT and CDR2 SNEGSKA (reference sequence). This CDR3 is built from 13 residues. V was clipped by 6 bases and J by 8 bases; unmatched bases: 10. CDR3 DNA: TGCAGTGCGCCGACCACTAGCGGTACTACGCAGTATTTT. This codes for CSAPTTSGTTQYF.

The chain carries TRBV5-1 and TRBJ2-5; tentative D call: TRBD1 (5 bases). The CDR3 runs to 13 residues. V was trimmed by 4 bases and J by 5 bases, leaving 12 bases between them. Per germline, CDR1 SGHRS and CDR2 YFSETQ. CDR3 nucleotides: TGCGCCAGCAGCGGGGCGGTGCAGGAGACCCAGTACTTC. It translates to CASSGAVQETQYF. Full variable domain (remainder filled in from reference TRBV5-1 and TRBJ2-5): KAGVTQTPRYLIKTRGQQVTLSCSPISGHRSVSWYQQTPGQGLQFLFEYFSETQRNKGNFPGRFSGRQFSNSRSEMNVSTLELGDSALYLCASSGAVQETQYFGPGTRLLVL.

The V and J genes are TRBV6-5 and TRBJ2-5, with 7 bases that match TRBD1. V shed 4 bases, J shed 3 bases, and the junction held 5 bases outside the gene matches. The germline V gene encodes CDR1 MNHEY and CDR2 SVGAGI. The CDR3 is 14 amino acids. CDR3 sequence reads: CASSLQGTEETQYF. The CDR3 DNA is TGTGCCAGCAGTTTACAGGGGACAGAAGAGACCCAGTACTTC.

This clonotype was observed a few times. This chain joins TRBV20-1 and TRBJ2-7; D not certain. V lost 5 bases and J lost 7, with 12 bases in between. The V gene's germline CDR1 is DFQATT and CDR2 SNEGSKA (reference sequence). This CDR3 has 11 amino acids. CDR3 bases: TGCAGTGCTCTTACGGTGCAAGAGCAGTACTTC. Translating gives CSALTVQEQYF.

The chain carries TRBV7-9 and TRBJ2-7; no firm D call. The CDR3 is 16 residues long. The V gene's germline CDR1 is SEHNR and CDR2 FQNEAQ (reference sequence). Trimming left V 5 bases short and J 7 bases short, with 24 bases between. CDR3 nucleotides: TGTGCCAGCAGCCCCGGACCGCCGGAGTTTCTGAATGAGCAGTACTTC. Its protein is CASSPGPPEFLNEQYF. The full variable domain, in which reference TRBV7-9 and TRBJ2-7 provide the parts outside the CDR3, is DTGVSQNPRHKITKRGQNVTFRCDPISEHNRLYWYRQTLGQGPEFLTYFQNEAQLEKSRLLSDRFSAERPKGSFSTLEIQRTEQGDSAMYLCASSPGPPEFLNEQYFGPGTRLTVT.

This clonotype is a singleton in its sample. CDR3 in DNA: TGCAGTGCTATCGGACAGGGGAGAGGGGTGAGCAATCAGCCCCAGCATTTT. Its protein product is CSAIGQGRGVSNQPQHF. The V call is TRBV20-1, the J call TRBJ1-5; 9 nucleotides match TRBD1. CDR1 is DFQATT, CDR2 SNEGSKA, per germline (reference sequence). This CDR3 is 17 amino acids long. V dropped 4 bases and J dropped 1; count of bases not matched to a gene: 11.